The T cell receptor (beta chain) described here comes from a study of T-cell reconstitution after alpha-beta-depleted transplantation in children. This CDR3 comprises 16 residues. Trimming took off 4 bases at V and 7 bases at J, with 21 bases between the two ends. Per germline, CDR1 SGHKS and CDR2 YYEKEE (reference sequence). Unique molecular identifiers were built into the TCRbeta library. From the PCR reads, TCRdb called clonotypes with MiXCR, one entry per CDR3 protein. Among about 980,000 distinct CDR3 sequences listed, under 30% were seen once. This sequence was found in a boy younger than two who had a stem cell transplant for SCID, so the T cells may come from the graft donor. The material sequenced was PBMCs, mostly from graft donor cells, taken 360 days after TCRalphabeta/CD19-depleted stem cell transplant. V is TRBV5-5 and J is TRBJ2-1, with D perhaps matching TRBD1 (6 bases). CDR3 DNA sequence: TGTGCCAGCAGCCACGCTCGGACAGTCTCAAGGAATGAGCAGTTCTTC. Protein: CASSHARTVSRNEQFF.